Listed below are T cell receptor beta chains from one sample, sequenced in a study of identifying expanded T cells in peripheral blood. Repertoires were generated with immunoSEQ multiplex PCR, while TCRdb's copy carries only in-frame clones and drops some. The data hold approximately 120,000 clones, with 75% to 90% observed a single time. The sequenced sample consisted of blood. The receptor source for this set is a person aged 18 to 75 in good health. Each CDR3 is given without its conserved first and last residue. The order of the fields is V gene, J gene, CDR3 protein.

>TRBV15|TRBJ2-1
ATSREGQGDWREQF
>TRBV5-1|TRBJ2-1
ASGKQEPYNEQF
>TRBV28|TRBJ2-6
ASSSPGGSGANVLT
>TRBV11-3|TRBJ2-6
ASSLDRWGSRANVLT
>TRBV6-5|TRBJ1-3
ASSFTGPSGNTIY
>TRBV10-3|TRBJ1-1
AIKVGTNTEAF
>TRBV6-1|TRBJ1-1
ASRAGGRAEAF
>TRBV6-6|TRBJ1-5
ASSYPNGQPQH
>TRBV9|TRBJ1-6
ASSTMAGSPLH
>TRBV5-1|TRBJ2-5
ASSSRTSGETQY
>TRBV5-1|TRBJ1-1
ASSTDRGNFEAF
>TRBV6-1|TRBJ2-2
ASSALGFGELF
>TRBV2|TRBJ2-3
ASRPSITDTQY
>TRBV7-2|TRBJ1-1
ASSLSMNTEAF
>TRBV2|TRBJ2-1
ASKDYSYNEQF
>TRBV6-1|TRBJ1-2
ASSGPEGNRGYT
>TRBV7-3|TRBJ2-3
ASSSTGTKGDTQY
>TRBV19|TRBJ1-1
ASRGQGGNTEAF
>TRBV11-2|TRBJ2-2
ASSFWDITGELF
>TRBV6-1|TRBJ1-2
ASSDLGGRGYGYT
>TRBV5-6|TRBJ1-2
ASSRGRTLGYT
>TRBV5-6|TRBJ2-7
ASSSGTDYEQY
>TRBV5-8|TRBJ1-1
ASSFWAGWGIWSTEAF
>TRBV5-6|TRBJ1-2
ASSLEGRNYGYT
>TRBV19|TRBJ1-4
ASSMRIQTNEKLF
>TRBV11-2|TRBJ2-3
ASSSLGLITDTQY
>TRBV11-2|TRBJ1-5
ASSSLGGQPQH
>TRBV2|TRBJ1-2
ASSDGRAYGYT
>TRBV5-1|TRBJ1-1
ASSLLRGTNEAF
>TRBV27|TRBJ2-1
ASSPGRGNEQF
>TRBV7-2|TRBJ2-3
ASSLTFSSTDTQY
>TRBV7-9|TRBJ1-5
ASSLGETEGH
>TRBV18|TRBJ1-4
ASSPGDGRNEKLF
>TRBV10-3|TRBJ1-1
AISDGPSGTEAF
>TRBV5-3|TRBJ2-7
ARRLEQY
>TRBV13|TRBJ1-2
ASSPAANYGYT
>TRBV7-2|TRBJ2-3
ASSQTSGETDTQY
>TRBV4-3|TRBJ1-2
ASSRTEDYGYT
>TRBV11-3|TRBJ2-3
ASSLGADSQGTDTQY
>TRBV9|TRBJ1-3
ASSPGNSGNTIY
>TRBV25-1|TRBJ1-5
ASSGRTGGIDQPQH
>TRBV30|TRBJ1-5
AWSAGTFNQPQH